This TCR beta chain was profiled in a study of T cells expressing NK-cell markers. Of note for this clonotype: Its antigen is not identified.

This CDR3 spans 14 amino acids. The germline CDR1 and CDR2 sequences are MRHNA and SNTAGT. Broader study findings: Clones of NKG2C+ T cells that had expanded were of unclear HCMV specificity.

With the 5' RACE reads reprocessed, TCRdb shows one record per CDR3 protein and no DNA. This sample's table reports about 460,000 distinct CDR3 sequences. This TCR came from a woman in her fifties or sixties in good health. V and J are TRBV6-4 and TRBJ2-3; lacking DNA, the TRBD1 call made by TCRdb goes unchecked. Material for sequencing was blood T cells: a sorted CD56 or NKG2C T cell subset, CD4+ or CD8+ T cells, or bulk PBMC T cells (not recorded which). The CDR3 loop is CASSVARDTDTQYF.